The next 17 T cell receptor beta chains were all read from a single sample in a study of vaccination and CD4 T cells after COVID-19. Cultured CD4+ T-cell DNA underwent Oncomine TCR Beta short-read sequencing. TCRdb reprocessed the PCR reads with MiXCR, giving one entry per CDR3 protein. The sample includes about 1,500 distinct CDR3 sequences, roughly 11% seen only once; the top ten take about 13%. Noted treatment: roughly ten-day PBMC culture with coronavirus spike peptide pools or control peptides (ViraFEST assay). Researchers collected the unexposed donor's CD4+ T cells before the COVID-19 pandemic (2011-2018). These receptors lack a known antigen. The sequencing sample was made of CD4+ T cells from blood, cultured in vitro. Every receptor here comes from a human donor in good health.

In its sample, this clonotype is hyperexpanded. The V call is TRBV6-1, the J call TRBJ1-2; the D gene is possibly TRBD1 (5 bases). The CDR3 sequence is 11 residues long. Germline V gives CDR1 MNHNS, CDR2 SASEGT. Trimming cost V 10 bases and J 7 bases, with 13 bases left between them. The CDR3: CATLLGVGYTF. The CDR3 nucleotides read TGTGCCACCCTTCTGGGGGTTGGCTACACCTTC.

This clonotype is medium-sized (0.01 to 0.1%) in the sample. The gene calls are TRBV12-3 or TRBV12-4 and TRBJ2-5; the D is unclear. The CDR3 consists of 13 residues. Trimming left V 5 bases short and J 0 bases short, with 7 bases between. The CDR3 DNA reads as TGTGCCAGCAGTGGGGAAAACCAAGAGACCCAGTACTTC. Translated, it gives CASSGENQETQYF.

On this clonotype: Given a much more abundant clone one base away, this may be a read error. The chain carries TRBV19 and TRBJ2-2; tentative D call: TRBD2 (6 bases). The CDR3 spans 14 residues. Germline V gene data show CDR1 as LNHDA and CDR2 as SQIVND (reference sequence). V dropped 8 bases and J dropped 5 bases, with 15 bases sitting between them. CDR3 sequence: CASSPGVLTGELFF. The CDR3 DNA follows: TGTGCCAGTTCCCCGGGGGTCCTGACCGGGGAGCTGTTTTTT.

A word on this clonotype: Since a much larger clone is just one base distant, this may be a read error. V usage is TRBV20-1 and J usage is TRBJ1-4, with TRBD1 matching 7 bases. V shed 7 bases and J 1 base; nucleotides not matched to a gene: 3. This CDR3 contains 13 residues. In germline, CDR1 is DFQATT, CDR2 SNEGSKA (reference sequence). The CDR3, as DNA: TGCAGTGTAGGACAGGAAACTAATGAAAAACTGTTTTTT. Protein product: CSVGQETNEKLFF.

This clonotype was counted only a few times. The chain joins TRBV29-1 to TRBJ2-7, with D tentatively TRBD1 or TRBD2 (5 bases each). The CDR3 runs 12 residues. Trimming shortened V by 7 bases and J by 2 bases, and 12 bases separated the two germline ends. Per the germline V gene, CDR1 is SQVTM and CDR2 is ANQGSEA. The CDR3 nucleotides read TGCAGCGCCCGGGACGCCGCCTACGAGCAGTACTTC. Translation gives CSARDAAYEQYF.

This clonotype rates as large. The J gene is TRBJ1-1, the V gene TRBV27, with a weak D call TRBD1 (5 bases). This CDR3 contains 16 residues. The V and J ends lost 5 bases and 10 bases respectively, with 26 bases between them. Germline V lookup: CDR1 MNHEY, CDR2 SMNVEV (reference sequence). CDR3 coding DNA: TGTGCCAGCAGTGACCCCCCCCGGGACCCCGCCAGGCGAGCTTTCTTT. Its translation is CASSDPPRDPARRAFF.

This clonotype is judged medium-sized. The CDR3 region is CASSLDVYYNEQFF. The CDR3 nucleotides read TGTGCCAGCAGCTTAGACGTCTACTACAATGAGCAGTTCTTC. The chain recombines TRBV7-9 with TRBJ2-1; D unresolved. Per germline, CDR1 SEHNR and CDR2 FQNEAQ (reference sequence). The CDR3 length is 14 residues. V lost 1 base, J lost 3 bases, and 7 bases lay in between.

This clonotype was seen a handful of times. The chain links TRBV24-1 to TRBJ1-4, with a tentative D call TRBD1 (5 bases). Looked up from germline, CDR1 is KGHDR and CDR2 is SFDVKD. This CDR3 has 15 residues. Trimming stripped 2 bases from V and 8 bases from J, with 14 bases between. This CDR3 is CATSDSRGAGEKLFF. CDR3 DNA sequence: TGTGCCACCAGTGATTCTAGGGGCGCAGGAGAAAAACTGTTTTTT.

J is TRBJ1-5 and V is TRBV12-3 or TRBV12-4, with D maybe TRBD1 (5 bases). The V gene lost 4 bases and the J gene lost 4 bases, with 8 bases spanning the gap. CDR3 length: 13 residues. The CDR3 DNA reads TGTGCCAGCAGTTCCTGGGGGAATCAGCCCCAGCATTTT. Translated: CASSSWGNQPQHF.

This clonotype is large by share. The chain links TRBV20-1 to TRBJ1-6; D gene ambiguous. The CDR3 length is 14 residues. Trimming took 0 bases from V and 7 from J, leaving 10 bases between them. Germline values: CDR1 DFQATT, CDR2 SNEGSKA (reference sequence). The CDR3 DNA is TGCAGTGCTAGAGATCACCGGAAAAATTCACCCCTCCACTTT. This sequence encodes CSARDHRKNSPLHF.

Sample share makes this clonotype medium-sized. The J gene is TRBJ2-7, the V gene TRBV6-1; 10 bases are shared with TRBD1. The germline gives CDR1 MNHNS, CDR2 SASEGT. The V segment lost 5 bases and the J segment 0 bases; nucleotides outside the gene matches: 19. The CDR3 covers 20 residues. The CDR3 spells CASSPRGWDRGPLGSYEQYF. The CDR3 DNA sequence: TGTGCCAGCAGTCCCCGGGGGTGGGACAGGGGTCCTTTGGGCTCCTACGAGCAGTACTTC.

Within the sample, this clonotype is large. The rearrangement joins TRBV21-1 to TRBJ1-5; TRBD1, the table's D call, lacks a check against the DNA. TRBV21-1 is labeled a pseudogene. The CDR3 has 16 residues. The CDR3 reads CASSKEAGGIDQPQHF. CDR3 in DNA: TGTGCCAGCAGCAAAGAGGCGGGCGGCATCGATCAGCCCCAGCATTTT.

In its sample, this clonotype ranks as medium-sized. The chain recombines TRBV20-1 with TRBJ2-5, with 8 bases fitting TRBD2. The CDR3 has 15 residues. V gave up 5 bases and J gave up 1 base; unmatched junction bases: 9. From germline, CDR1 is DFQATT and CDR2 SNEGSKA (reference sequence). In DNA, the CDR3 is TGCAGTGCTCCCCCCGAGAGCGGGAGCCAAGAGACCCAGTACTTC. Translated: CSAPPESGSQETQYF.

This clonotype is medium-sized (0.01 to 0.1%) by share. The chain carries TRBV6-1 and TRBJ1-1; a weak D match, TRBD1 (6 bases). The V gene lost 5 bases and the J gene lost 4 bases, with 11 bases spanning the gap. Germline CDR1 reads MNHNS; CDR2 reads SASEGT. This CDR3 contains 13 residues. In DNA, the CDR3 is TGTGCCAGCAGTCATAGGGGGGGCACTGAAGCTTTCTTT. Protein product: CASSHRGGTEAFF.

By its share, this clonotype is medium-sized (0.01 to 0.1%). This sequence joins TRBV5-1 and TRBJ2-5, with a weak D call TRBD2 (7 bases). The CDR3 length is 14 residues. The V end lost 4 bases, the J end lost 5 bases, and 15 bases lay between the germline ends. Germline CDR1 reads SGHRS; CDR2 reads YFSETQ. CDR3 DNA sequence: TGCGCCAGCAGCCTCCGGGGGGCCAGGGAGACCCAGTACTTC. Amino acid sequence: CASSLRGARETQYF.

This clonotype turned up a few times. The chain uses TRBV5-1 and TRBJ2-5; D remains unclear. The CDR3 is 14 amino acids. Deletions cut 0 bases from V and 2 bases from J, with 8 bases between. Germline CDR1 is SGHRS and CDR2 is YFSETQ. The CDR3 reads CASSLDTLQETQYF. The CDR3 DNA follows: TGCGCCAGCAGCTTGGATACATTACAAGAGACCCAGTACTTC.

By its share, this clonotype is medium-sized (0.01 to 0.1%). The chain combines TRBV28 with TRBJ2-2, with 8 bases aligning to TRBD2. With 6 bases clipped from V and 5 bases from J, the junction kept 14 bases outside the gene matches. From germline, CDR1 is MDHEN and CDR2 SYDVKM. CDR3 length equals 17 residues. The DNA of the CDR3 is TGTGCCAGCAGCCCCCTCCACGGGAGGGCCTGGACCGGGGAGCTGTTTTTT. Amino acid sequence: CASSPLHGRAWTGELFF.